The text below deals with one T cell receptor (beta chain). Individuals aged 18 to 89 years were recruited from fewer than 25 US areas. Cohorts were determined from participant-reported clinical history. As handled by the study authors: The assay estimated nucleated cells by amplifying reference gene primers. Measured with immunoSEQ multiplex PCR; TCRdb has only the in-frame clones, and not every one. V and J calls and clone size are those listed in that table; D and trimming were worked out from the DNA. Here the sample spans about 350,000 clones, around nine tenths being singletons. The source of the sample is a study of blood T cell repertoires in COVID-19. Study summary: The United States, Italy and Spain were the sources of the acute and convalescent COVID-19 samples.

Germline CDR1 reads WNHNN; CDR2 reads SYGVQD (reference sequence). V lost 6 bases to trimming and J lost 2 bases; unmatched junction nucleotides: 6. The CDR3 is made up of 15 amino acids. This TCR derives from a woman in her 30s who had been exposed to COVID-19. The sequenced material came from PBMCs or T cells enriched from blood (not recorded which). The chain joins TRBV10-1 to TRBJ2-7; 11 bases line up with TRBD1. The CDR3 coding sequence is TGCGCCAGCAGCCCTCCGGGACAGGGGGCCTACGAGCAGTACTTC. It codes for CASSPPGQGAYEQYF.